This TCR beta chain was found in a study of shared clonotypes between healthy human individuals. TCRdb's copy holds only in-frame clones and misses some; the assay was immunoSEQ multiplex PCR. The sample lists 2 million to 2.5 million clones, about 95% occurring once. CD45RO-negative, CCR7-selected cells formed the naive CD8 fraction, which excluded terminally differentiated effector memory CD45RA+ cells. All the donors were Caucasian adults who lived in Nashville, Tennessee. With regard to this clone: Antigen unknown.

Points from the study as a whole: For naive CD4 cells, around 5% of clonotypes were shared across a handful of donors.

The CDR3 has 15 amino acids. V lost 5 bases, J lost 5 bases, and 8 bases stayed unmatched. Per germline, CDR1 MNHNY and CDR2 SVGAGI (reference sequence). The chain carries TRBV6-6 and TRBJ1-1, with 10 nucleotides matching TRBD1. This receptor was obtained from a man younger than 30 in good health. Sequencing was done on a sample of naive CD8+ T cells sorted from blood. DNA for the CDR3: TGTGCCAGCAGTACCCCCCGGGACAGGGGTACTGAAGCTTTCTTT. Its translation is CASSTPRDRGTEAFF.